Below, 25 T cell receptor beta chains from the same sample are listed, as sequenced in a study of cytomegalovirus exposure and HLA in healthy donors. PCR involved 60 Vbeta and 13 Jbeta primers. Data came from immunoSEQ multiplex PCR; TCRdb stores just in-frame clones and leaves some out. Seen in this sample are approximately 110,000 clones; the ten most common clones hold over 0.8%. Sequencing input: PBMCs. The receptor set was obtained from a man younger than 35 in good health and CMV-seronegative.

V gene TRBV7-9 combines with J gene TRBJ2-5; weak D call: TRBD1 (6 bases). Trimming shortened V by 3 bases and J by 5 bases, and 13 bases separated the two germline ends. The CDR3 runs 14 residues. Germline values: CDR1 SEHNR, CDR2 FQNEAQ (reference sequence). The CDR3: CASSFRTGSETQYF. In nucleotides, the CDR3 is TGTGCCAGCAGCTTTAGAACAGGGTCGGAGACCCAGTACTTC.

This chain links TRBV19 with TRBJ2-2, with 12 positions matching TRBD2. The CDR3 is 16 amino acids. The germline CDR1 and CDR2 sequences are LNHDA and SQIVND (reference sequence). J lost 7 bases, V lost 3 bases, and 6 bases had no gene match. The CDR3 here is CASSILAGGGHGELFF. CDR3 coding DNA: TGTGCCAGTAGTATTCTAGCGGGAGGGGGGCACGGGGAGCTGTTTTTT. The full variable domain, completed using reference TRBV19 and TRBJ2-2, is DGGITQSPKYLFRKEGQNVTLSCEQNLNHDAMYWYRQDPGQGLRLIYYSQIVNDFQKGDIAEGYSVSREKKESFPLTVTSAQKNPTAFYLCASSILAGGGHGELFFGEGSRLTVL.

The chain uses TRBV5-1 and TRBJ2-1; D possibly corresponds to TRBD2 (6 bases). Trimming pared 4 bases from V and 5 bases from J, leaving 22 bases between. The germline V gene has CDR1 SGHRS and CDR2 YFSETQ. This CDR3 has 17 amino acids. CDR3 sequence reads: CASSPGEGLRWNNEQFF. The CDR3 DNA follows: TGCGCCAGCAGCCCGGGAGAAGGCCTGCGCTGGAACAATGAGCAGTTCTTC.

V is TRBV10-2 and J is TRBJ1-2; D unclear. Trimming took off 0 bases at V and 3 bases at J, with 5 bases between the two ends. The CDR3 extends over 13 amino acids. Per germline, CDR1 WSHSY and CDR2 SAAADI. Here the CDR3 DNA reads TGCGCCAGCAGTGAGTCGAGCCACTATGGCTACACCTTC. Protein: CASSESSHYGYTF.

This chain connects TRBV19 to TRBJ1-4; TRBD1 matches 11 bases. The CDR3 loop spans 16 amino acids. Germline trimming cut 4 bases from V and 7 bases from J; bases unmatched to any gene: 8. Germline CDR1 and CDR2: LNHDA and SQIVND (reference sequence). This CDR3 reads CASSNPSGQGGEKLFF. DNA for the CDR3: TGTGCCAGTAGTAACCCCTCGGGACAGGGGGGTGAAAAACTGTTTTTT. The variable domain in full, with the rest retrieved from reference TRBV19 and TRBJ1-4, is DGGITQSPKYLFRKEGQNVTLSCEQNLNHDAMYWYRQDPGQGLRLIYYSQIVNDFQKGDIAEGYSVSREKKESFPLTVTSAQKNPTAFYLCASSNPSGQGGEKLFFGSGTQLSVL.

This chain uses TRBV9 with TRBJ1-1; 10 positions match TRBD1. V lost 3 bases to trimming and J lost 0 bases; unmatched junction nucleotides: 11. CDR3 length: 18 amino acids. Germline lookup yields CDR1 SGDLS and CDR2 YYNGEE. CDR3 nucleotide sequence: TGTGCCAGCAGCGGGAGGGGGACAGGGGACCTCATGAACACTGAAGCTTTCTTT. Its protein product is CASSGRGTGDLMNTEAFF.

V is TRBV5-6 and J is TRBJ1-5; a weak D match, TRBD1 (5 bases). Germline-derived CDR1 and CDR2 are SGHDT and YYEEEE. Trimming pared 2 bases from V and 0 bases from J, leaving 12 bases between. This CDR3 has 16 residues. The DNA for the CDR3 is TGTGCCAGCAGCTTCCAGGGCGGAAGTAGCAATCAGCCCCAGCATTTT. Translating it yields CASSFQGGSSNQPQHF.

CDR3 coding DNA: TGTGCCAGCAGCCCAATCCCGACAGGGAGAAGCAATCAGCCCCAGCATTTT. Amino acid sequence: CASSPIPTGRSNQPQHF. This chain joins TRBV5-5 and TRBJ1-5; 7 bases line up with TRBD1. The junction had 11 bases not matched to a gene; V was cut back by 4 bases and J by 1 base. The germline CDR1 and CDR2 sequences are SGHKS and YYEKEE (reference sequence). The CDR3 spans 17 residues.

The V and J genes are TRBV30 and TRBJ1-2, with D unclear. V was shortened by 7 bases and J by 2 bases, with 8 bases between the two germline ends. CDR1 and CDR2 (germline): GTSNPN, SVGIG (reference sequence). This CDR3 has 11 amino acids. Here the CDR3 DNA reads TGTGCCTTTGAGAACAACTATGGCTACACCTTC. Translated: CAFENNYGYTF.

The CDR3 is CASSQRDRRNTEAFF. The DNA of the CDR3 is TGCGCCAGCAGCCAAAGGGACAGGAGGAACACTGAAGCTTTCTTT. J is TRBJ1-1 and V is TRBV4-1; TRBD1 agrees at 8 bases. The CDR3 runs to 15 residues. The germline gives CDR1 MGHRA, CDR2 YSYEKL. The junction had 3 bases not matched to a gene; V was cut back by 2 bases and J by 1 base.

CDR3 DNA sequence: TGTGCCAGTAGTATACAGGGGCCAGATACGCAGTATTTT. This encodes CASSIQGPDTQYF. The chain recombines TRBV19 with TRBJ2-3; D may be TRBD1 (6 bases). The CDR3 is made up of 13 amino acids. Germline CDR1 LNHDA, CDR2 SQIVND (reference sequence). Trimming removed 2 bases from V and 4 bases from J, with 7 bases in between.

CDR3 DNA sequence: TGTGCCAGCAGTTTAAGAGCTGATACGGCTTTCTTT. Translating gives CASSLRADTAFF. The genes are TRBV28 and TRBJ1-1; D is uncertain. This CDR3 region has 12 residues. Germline V gene lookup returns CDR1 MDHEN and CDR2 SYDVKM. The V and J ends lost 2 bases and 11 bases respectively, with 12 bases between them.

The chain has TRBV5-1 and TRBJ1-4, with 8 bases identical to TRBD1. The CDR3 covers 14 residues. Germline V gene data show CDR1 as SGHRS and CDR2 as YFSETQ. J gave up 8 bases and V 3 bases, and 6 bases lay outside the gene matches. The CDR3 here is CASSSTGGAEKLFF. DNA for the CDR3: TGCGCCAGCAGCTCAACAGGGGGTGCAGAAAAACTGTTTTTT. Supplemented by reference TRBV5-1 and TRBJ1-4, the full variable domain reads KAGVTQTPRYLIKTRGQQVTLSCSPISGHRSVSWYQQTPGQGLQFLFEYFSETQRNKGNFPGRFSGRQFSNSRSEMNVSTLELGDSALYLCASSSTGGAEKLFFGSGTQLSVL.

The chain joins TRBV29-1 to TRBJ1-1; no reliable D call. V lost 4 bases to trimming and J lost 4 bases, with 13 bases between them. Germline CDR1 SQVTM, CDR2 ANQGSEA. The CDR3 is 13 amino acids. For the CDR3, the DNA is TGCAGCGTTGGACTCCGGGTCAGCACTGAAGCTTTCTTT. Amino acids: CSVGLRVSTEAFF.

The chain uses TRBV4-1 and TRBJ1-3, with TRBD1 matching over 8 bases. The CDR3 runs to 16 residues. From germline, CDR1 is MGHRA and CDR2 YSYEKL. With V trimmed by 2 bases and J by 8 bases, 11 bases remained unmatched. Written as DNA, the CDR3 is TGCGCCAGCAGCCAAACCCGGGACAGGAAAATGGACACCATATATTTT. Encoded protein: CASSQTRDRKMDTIYF.

The rearrangement links TRBV19 to TRBJ1-6, with no clear D. CDR1 and CDR2 (germline): LNHDA, SQIVND (reference sequence). V was clipped by 1 base and J by 0 bases, with 4 bases between them. The CDR3 runs 15 residues. CDR3 sequence (DNA): TGTGCCAGTAGTATAGGCAGCTCCTATAATTCACCCCTCCACTTT. This encodes CASSIGSSYNSPLHF.

V gene TRBV27 combines with J gene TRBJ2-2; 8 bases are a match to TRBD1. Germline V CDR1 and CDR2: MNHEY, SMNVEV (reference sequence). The CDR3 sequence is 17 residues long. The trim removed 2 bases at V and 4 bases at J, leaving 9 bases unmatched. The CDR3 loop reads CASSLITGQGPTGELFF. CDR3 coding DNA: TGTGCCAGCAGTTTAATCACAGGACAGGGTCCCACCGGGGAGCTGTTTTTT.

This chain connects TRBV28 to TRBJ2-7; D not resolved. This CDR3 is built from 14 residues. Trimming cost V 5 bases and J 0 bases, with 11 bases left between them. Germline V gives CDR1 MDHEN, CDR2 SYDVKM. Here the CDR3 reads CASSPPISSYEQYF. In DNA, the CDR3 is TGTGCCAGCAGTCCTCCGATTAGCTCCTACGAGCAGTACTTC. Full variable domain (remainder filled in from reference TRBV28 and TRBJ2-7): DVKVTQSSRYLVKRTGEKVFLECVQDMDHENMFWYRQDPGLGLRLIYFSYDVKMKEKGDIPEGYSVSREKKERFSLILESASTNQTSMYLCASSPPISSYEQYFGPGTRLTVT.

The rearrangement uses TRBV4-2 and TRBJ2-1, with TRBD1 matching 12 bases. CDR3 size: 17 residues. Germline assignment: CDR1 LGHNA and CDR2 YNFKEQ. Trimming at V came to 4 bases and at J to 7 bases, leaving 11 bases not matched to a gene. CDR3 in amino acids: CASSPGDRDRGLNEQFF. CDR3 DNA sequence: TGTGCCAGCAGCCCCGGCGACCGGGACAGGGGGCTTAATGAGCAGTTCTTC.

The chain recombines TRBV2 with TRBJ1-1; D remains ambiguous. Germline CDR1 SNHLY, CDR2 FYNNEI. This CDR3 contains 17 residues. V was trimmed by 7 bases and J by 5 bases, leaving 26 bases between them. CDR3 DNA: TGTGCCAGCACCCACAACGGCGGCTTTACTTTGAGGACTGAAGCTTTCTTT. This encodes CASTHNGGFTLRTEAFF.

The chain links TRBV4-1 to TRBJ1-6; tentative D call: TRBD1 (6 bases). The CDR3 runs 16 residues. Germline CDR1 is MGHRA and CDR2 is YSYEKL. V was cut by 0 bases and J by 13 bases, with 19 bases left in between. The CDR3 DNA reads TGCGCCAGCAGCCAAGACGACAGGCCCGCCTCAGGTCCCCTCCACTTT. Its protein product is CASSQDDRPASGPLHF.

The V call is TRBV18, the J call TRBJ2-7; no reliable D call. CDR1 is KGHSH and CDR2 is LQKENI in the germline V gene. The CDR3 extends over 15 amino acids. Trimming cost V 0 bases and J 0 bases, with 9 bases left between them. The CDR3 nucleotides read TGTGCCAGCTCACCACCAAGTACAGACTCCTACGAGCAGTACTTC. Its translation is CASSPPSTDSYEQYF.

The J gene is TRBJ2-3, the V gene TRBV29-1, with D perhaps matching TRBD2 (5 bases). CDR3 length: 14 amino acids. Per germline, CDR1 SQVTM and CDR2 ANQGSEA. Between the trimmed V and J ends, which lost 4 bases and 3 bases, there was a span of 14 bases. In DNA, the CDR3 is TGCAGCGTTGGCCCGGGGAGTCTGACAGATACGCAGTATTTT. Translation: CSVGPGSLTDTQYF.

J is TRBJ1-2 and V is TRBV6-5; unclear D gene. With 0 bases removed from V and 3 bases from J, the gap between germline ends came to 14 bases. The germline gives CDR1 MNHEY, CDR2 SVGAGI. The CDR3 consists of 16 residues. CDR3 DNA sequence: TGTGCCAGCAGTTACTCGTCGAGAGGCCGCGACTATGGCTACACCTTC. This sequence encodes CASSYSSRGRDYGYTF.

The J gene is TRBJ1-1, the V gene TRBV5-1; D is perhaps TRBD1 (6 bases). This CDR3 is built from 13 residues. The V gene lost 5 bases and the J gene lost 4 bases, with 12 bases spanning the gap. The germline CDR1 and CDR2 sequences are SGHRS and YFSETQ. CDR3 coding DNA: TGCGCCAGCAGTCAACAGGGTACCACTGAAGCTTTCTTT. This translates into CASSQQGTTEAFF.